A single sample gave rise to the 19 T cell receptor beta chains below, sequenced in a study of T cells in Graves' hyperthyroidism and ophthalmopathy. What was amplified from RNA transcripts were TCR beta CDR3 regions. The HTBI primer set drove a first-round RT-PCR of the TCR CDR3. Using its own MiXCR run on the multiplex PCR reads, TCRdb lists one record per CDR3 protein. The sample shows roughly 570,000 distinct CDR3 sequences, around 42% of them seen only once. Sequenced material: peripheral blood or thyroid tissue (not recorded which). Receptor source: a woman younger than 30 with Graves' hyperthyroidism.

This clonotype was detected ten times or more. V usage is TRBV12-3 or TRBV12-4 and J usage is TRBJ2-2; D uncertain. With 6 bases removed from V and 5 bases from J, the gap between germline ends came to 10 bases. The CDR3 totals 13 residues. The CDR3 spells CASSRGFTGELFF. In nucleotides, the CDR3 is TGTGCCAGCAGCCGTGGCTTTACCGGGGAGCTGTTTTTT.

Many counts were recorded for this clonotype. The J gene is TRBJ1-2, the V gene TRBV20-1; tentative D call: TRBD1 (6 bases). V was shortened by 1 base and J by 8 bases, with 17 bases between the two germline ends. This CDR3 has 14 amino acids. Per germline, CDR1 DFQATT and CDR2 SNEGSKA (reference sequence). The CDR3 DNA is TGCAGTGCTAGAGTATTACAGGTCCAGGGGGGCTACACCTTC. Translation: CSARVLQVQGGYTF.

This clonotype was observed at least ten times. This chain joins TRBV4-1 and TRBJ1-1; no clear D gene. CDR1 and CDR2 from the germline V gene are MGHRA and YSYEKL. CDR3 length: 15 residues. Trimming pared 2 bases from V and 0 bases from J, leaving 10 bases between. The CDR3 sequence: CASSQSQDLNTEAFF. CDR3 DNA sequence: TGCGCCAGCAGCCAAAGCCAAGATTTGAACACTGAAGCTTTCTTT.

The chain links TRBV7-2 to TRBJ2-7; D remains ambiguous. The DNA end is more similar to TRBJ2-1, so the J call may be wrong. CDR1 is SGHTA, CDR2 FQGNSA, per germline. This CDR3 spans 13 amino acids. The CDR3 coding sequence is TGTGCCAGCAGCTTAGGGCTAGACAATGAGCAGTTCTTC. It is translated as CASSLGLDNEQFF.

This clonotype was seen a handful of times. The rearrangement uses TRBV7-9 and TRBJ1-2; TRBD1 might be the D (5 bases). V lost 4 bases and J lost 1, with 16 bases in between. Germline V CDR1 and CDR2: SEHNR, FQNEAQ (reference sequence). The length of the CDR3 is 16 residues. The CDR3 spells CASSYREGPINYGYTF. In DNA form, the CDR3 reads TGTGCCAGCAGCTACCGGGAGGGGCCTATTAACTATGGCTACACCTTC.

The chain is built from TRBV9 and TRBJ2-7; TRBD1 is a possible D gene (8 bases). The germline gives CDR1 SGDLS, CDR2 YYNGEE. Between the trimmed V and J ends, which lost 3 bases and 0 bases, there was a span of 13 bases. The CDR3 runs to 15 residues. CDR3 nucleotide sequence: TGTGCCAGCAGCGAGAGCGGGACAGGCTCCTACGAGCAGTACTTC. Translating it yields CASSESGTGSYEQYF.

The chain couples TRBV19 to TRBJ1-1; D is unclear. The CDR3 is made up of 13 amino acids. The germline V gene encodes CDR1 LNHDA and CDR2 SQIVND (reference sequence). Trimming left V 7 bases short and J 3 bases short, with 12 bases between. The CDR3 nucleotides are TGTGCCAGTACCCAGCGGGGAGACACTGAAGCTTTCTTT. Translated: CASTQRGDTEAFF.

This clonotype was observed many times. The V call is TRBV12-3 or TRBV12-4, the J call TRBJ2-7, with a weak D call TRBD2 (5 bases). Trimming removed 5 bases from V and 4 bases from J, with 9 bases in between. The CDR3 is 12 residues long. The CDR3 DNA reads TGTGCCAGCAGTCCGGACTCGTACGAGCAGTACTTC. Its protein is CASSPDSYEQYF.

This clonotype was picked up one time. This chain uses TRBV24-1 with TRBJ2-5, with D possibly TRBD2 on 6 matching bases. CDR3 length: 14 amino acids. Trimming took off 7 bases at V and 3 bases at J, with 14 bases between the two ends. Germline CDR1 and CDR2: KGHDR and SFDVKD. The CDR3: CATSGSSGKETQYF. The CDR3 DNA is TGTGCCACCAGCGGGAGTAGCGGAAAAGAGACCCAGTACTTC.

The rearrangement uses TRBV15 and TRBJ1-5, with TRBD1 identical over 8 bases. CDR1 and CDR2 (germline): LNHNV, YYDKDF (reference sequence). The CDR3 loop spans 12 amino acids. J gave up 11 bases and V 8 bases, and 8 bases lay outside the gene matches. The chain's CDR3 is CATGQGGKTQHF. In nucleotides, the CDR3 is TGTGCCACCGGACAGGGAGGGAAGACCCAGCATTTT.

This clonotype was picked up many times. The rearrangement joins TRBV2 to TRBJ1-3; no firm D call. V was pared by 8 bases and J by 6 bases, with 14 bases between. There are 13 residues in the CDR3. Per the germline V gene, CDR1 is SNHLY and CDR2 is FYNNEI. The CDR3: CASVARLENTIYF. In DNA form, the CDR3 reads TGTGCCAGCGTTGCCAGGCTCGAAAACACCATATATTTT.

This clonotype was detected many times. The chain carries TRBV20-1 and TRBJ2-7; D perhaps matches TRBD2 (6 bases). This CDR3 region has 13 residues. Germline CDR1 reads DFQATT; CDR2 reads SNEGSKA (reference sequence). V lost 5 bases to trimming and J lost 2 bases, with 13 bases between them. DNA of the CDR3: TGCAGTGCTCGCAGGGACTTAGCCTACGAGCAGTACTTC. It specifies CSARRDLAYEQYF.

This clonotype was seen at least ten times. The chain has TRBV7-9 and TRBJ1-1; D gene uncertain. Trimming took off 3 bases at V and 1 base at J, with 6 bases between the two ends. Germline V gene data show CDR1 as SEHNR and CDR2 as FQNEAQ (reference sequence). The length of the CDR3 is 13 residues. This chain's CDR3 is CASSFQENTEAFF. In DNA form, the CDR3 reads TGTGCCAGCAGCTTTCAGGAGAACACTGAAGCTTTCTTT.

This clonotype was seen at least ten times. The V gene is TRBV20-1, the J gene TRBJ2-2, with 9 bases identical to TRBD1. V lost 0 bases and J lost 1; bases outside the gene matches: 3. This CDR3 has 16 residues. CDR1 and CDR2 from the germline V gene are DFQATT and SNEGSKA (reference sequence). The DNA for the CDR3 is TGCAGTGCTAGAGATCCGGGACAGGGGAACACCGGGGAGCTGTTTTTT. Translating gives CSARDPGQGNTGELFF.

The table lists this clonotype with many counts. The chain carries TRBV20-1 and TRBJ1-4; D unclear. V shed 3 bases and J shed 6 bases, with 11 bases lying between them. From germline, CDR1 is DFQATT and CDR2 SNEGSKA (reference sequence). The CDR3 consists of 13 residues. The CDR3: CSARRGNYEKLFF. CDR3 sequence (DNA): TGCAGTGCTAGGCGCGGAAACTATGAAAAACTGTTTTTT.

This clonotype was counted many times. The V gene is TRBV7-2, the J gene TRBJ1-6; the D gene is possibly TRBD1 (6 bases). This CDR3 is 14 amino acids long. Trimming removed 1 base at V and 7 bases at J, with 8 bases between. Germline loops: CDR1 SGHTA, CDR2 FQGNSA. CDR3 nucleotide sequence: TGTGCCAGCAGCTTAGAGCAGGGGAATTCACCCCTCCACTTT. Its translation is CASSLEQGNSPLHF. The full variable domain, completed using reference TRBV7-2 and TRBJ1-6, is GAGVSQSPSNKVTEKGKDVELRCDPISGHTALYWYRQSLGQGLEFLIYFQGNSAPDKSGLPSDRFSAERTGGSVSTLTIQRTQQEDSAVYLCASSLEQGNSPLHFGNGTRLTVT.

This clonotype was counted many times. The chain combines TRBV11-3 with TRBJ1-1; tentative D call: TRBD1 (5 bases). Trimming took off 5 bases at V and 5 bases at J, with 15 bases between the two ends. The germline V gene has CDR1 SGHNT and CDR2 YENEEA. The CDR3 runs to 14 residues. CDR3 DNA sequence: TGTGCCAGCAGCAGCAGGGCCTTGGGAACTGAAGCTTTCTTT. The encoded protein is CASSSRALGTEAFF.

This clonotype was recorded many times. The V gene is TRBV7-8, the J gene TRBJ2-7; weak D call: TRBD1 (5 bases). CDR1 is SGHVS and CDR2 is FQNEAQ in the germline V gene. The CDR3 sequence is 15 residues long. Trimming shortened V by 7 bases and J by 5 bases, and 21 bases separated the two germline ends. In DNA form, the CDR3 reads TGTGCCAGCACCGTAGTCTCAGGGATACCCCACGAGCAGTACTTC. It specifies CASTVVSGIPHEQYF.

Ten or more counts support this clonotype. CDR3 DNA: TGTGCCAGCAGCCAAGAAGGATCGGACGAGCAGTACTTC. It specifies CASSQEGSDEQYF. The chain is built from TRBV4-2 and TRBJ2-7; D call uncertain. Trimming took 0 bases from V and 5 from J, leaving 8 bases between them. This CDR3 has 13 amino acids. Germline V gene data show CDR1 as LGHNA and CDR2 as YNFKEQ.